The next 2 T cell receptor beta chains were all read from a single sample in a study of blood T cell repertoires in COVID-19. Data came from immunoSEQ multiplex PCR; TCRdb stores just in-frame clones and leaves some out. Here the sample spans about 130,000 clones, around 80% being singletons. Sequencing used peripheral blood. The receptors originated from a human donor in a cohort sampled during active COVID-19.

CDR3 region: CASSKDRGGYTF. CDR3 sequence (DNA): TGTGCCAGCAGCAAGGACAGGGGTGGCTACACCTTC. V usage is TRBV7-9 and J usage is TRBJ1-2; 9 bases line up with TRBD1. The CDR3 is 12 residues long. J gave up 7 bases and V 5 bases, and 2 bases lay outside the gene matches. Per the germline V gene, CDR1 is SEHNR and CDR2 is FQNEAQ (reference sequence).

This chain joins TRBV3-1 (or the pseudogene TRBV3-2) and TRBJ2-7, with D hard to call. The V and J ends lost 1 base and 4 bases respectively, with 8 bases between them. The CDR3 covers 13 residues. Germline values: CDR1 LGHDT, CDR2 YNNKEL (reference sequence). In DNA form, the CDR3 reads TGTGCCAGCAGCCAAGGTTGGCCGTACGAGCAGTACTTC. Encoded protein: CASSQGWPYEQYF.